What follows are 31 T cell receptor beta chains derived from one specimen sequenced in a study of OX40 agonist ivuxolimab in advanced cancers. Only in-frame clones appear in the TCRdb table, and some are missing; sequencing was by immunoSEQ multiplex PCR. Among approximately 70,000 clones listed, around 90% were seen once. Material: CD4+ or CD8+ T cells sorted from blood, obtained in a trial of the OX40 agonist ivuxolimab. The origin of the receptors is an adult with an advanced solid tumor such as melanoma, head and neck, liver or kidney cancer.

The chain links TRBV6-6 to TRBJ2-3; no clear D gene. Trimming took 4 bases from V and 6 from J, leaving 5 bases between them. In germline, CDR1 is MNHNY, CDR2 SVGAGI (reference sequence). The CDR3 consists of 11 residues. CDR3 DNA sequence: TGTGCCAGCAGTTCCTTGGATACGCAGTATTTT. Translated: CASSSLDTQYF.

This clone was counted only a few times. V gene TRBV28 combines with J gene TRBJ1-2, with no clear D. Trimming removed 5 bases from V and 5 bases from J, with 9 bases in between. Germline V gene lookup returns CDR1 MDHEN and CDR2 SYDVKM. The length of the CDR3 is 12 residues. CDR3 protein: CASSPPEYGYTF. The CDR3, as DNA: TGTGCCAGCAGTCCCCCTGAGTATGGCTACACCTTC.

The chain employs TRBV7-9 and TRBJ2-5; TRBD1 agrees at 10 bases. The J segment lost 4 bases and the V segment lost 5 bases, leaving 7 bases of the junction unmatched. The germline gives CDR1 SEHNR, CDR2 FQNEAQ (reference sequence). This CDR3 region has 15 residues. CDR3 residues: CASSLGTGAGETQYF. In nucleotides, the CDR3 is TGTGCCAGCAGCCTCGGGACAGGGGCCGGAGAGACCCAGTACTTC.

The chain recombines TRBV7-9 with TRBJ2-3; 8 bases fit TRBD1. The germline V gene encodes CDR1 SEHNR and CDR2 FQNEAQ (reference sequence). The CDR3 totals 15 residues. With 2 bases clipped from V and 4 bases from J, the junction kept 5 bases outside the gene matches. CDR3 loop: CASSLTTGVSDTQYF. The CDR3 DNA follows: TGTGCCAGCAGCTTAACGACAGGGGTTTCAGATACGCAGTATTTT.

This clone was recorded a few times. The J gene is TRBJ2-5, the V gene TRBV5-8; D is perhaps TRBD2 (6 bases). The germline V gene has CDR1 SGHTS and CDR2 YDEGEE. Trimming removed 5 bases from V and 4 bases from J, with 18 bases in between. This CDR3 has 15 amino acids. The CDR3 region has the DNA TGTGCCAGCAGTCGGAGAACGGGGGTCGGAGAGACCCAGTACTTC. Its protein product is CASSRRTGVGETQYF.

The rearrangement uses TRBV5-1 and TRBJ2-5, with D perhaps TRBD2 (6 bases). Germline loops: CDR1 SGHRS, CDR2 YFSETQ. V lost 0 bases to trimming and J lost 4 bases, with 10 bases between them. This CDR3 has 14 residues. CDR3 nucleotide sequence: TGCGCCAGCAGCTTGGCGGGAGAGAGAGAGACCCAGTACTTC. Translated, it gives CASSLAGERETQYF.

The chain combines TRBV27 with TRBJ2-7, with D perhaps matching TRBD2 (6 bases). Germline V gene lookup returns CDR1 MNHEY and CDR2 SMNVEV (reference sequence). The CDR3 extends over 14 amino acids. V lost 7 bases, J lost 3 bases, and 16 bases lay in between. The chain's CDR3 is CASTASRGNYEQYF. The CDR3 nucleotides read TGTGCCAGCACCGCGTCTCGCGGGAACTACGAGCAGTACTTC.

The V call is TRBV2, the J call TRBJ2-7; TRBD2 aligns across 10 bases. V dropped 0 bases and J dropped 2; count of bases not matched to a gene: 4. CDR1 and CDR2 (germline): SNHLY, FYNNEI. CDR3 length equals 16 residues. The CDR3 sequence: CASSEAHLAGAYEQYF. The DNA for the CDR3 is TGTGCCAGCAGTGAAGCGCACCTAGCGGGAGCCTACGAGCAGTACTTC.

CDR3 in amino acids: CASSFPGEAFF. CDR3 in DNA: TGTGCCAGCAGCTTTCCAGGGGAGGCTTTCTTT. The chain links TRBV7-2 to TRBJ1-1; possible D gene TRBD1, 6 bases. The CDR3 is 11 amino acids. V lost 3 bases to trimming and J lost 11 bases, with 10 bases between them. Germline CDR1 SGHTA, CDR2 FQGNSA. Combining the CDR3 with reference TRBV7-2 and TRBJ1-1 gives the whole variable domain GAGVSQSPSNKVTEKGKDVELRCDPISGHTALYWYRQSLGQGLEFLIYFQGNSAPDKSGLPSDRFSAERTGGSVSTLTIQRTQQEDSAVYLCASSFPGEAFFGQGTRLTVV.

This clone was seen a handful of times. The rearrangement links TRBV6-6 to TRBJ2-7; TRBD1 is a possible D gene (6 bases). This CDR3 spans 13 amino acids. CDR1 is MNHNY and CDR2 is SVGAGI in the germline V gene (reference sequence). Deletions cut 7 bases from V and 2 bases from J, with 12 bases between. The CDR3 DNA is TGTGCCAGCACCCTGACAGGCACCTACGAGCAGTACTTC. It codes for CASTLTGTYEQYF.

The V call is TRBV18, the J call TRBJ2-6; D is undetermined. The CDR3 runs 15 residues. V lost 1 base and J lost 1, with 5 bases in between. Per germline, CDR1 KGHSH and CDR2 LQKENI. This CDR3 reads CASSPQGSGANVLTF. The CDR3, as DNA: TGTGCCAGCTCACCACAGGGATCTGGGGCCAACGTCCTGACTTTC.

CDR3 region: CASSLDRGRSKLFF. The DNA for the CDR3 is TGTGCCAGCAGTTTGGACAGGGGGCGGTCCAAACTGTTTTTT. This sequence joins TRBV6-1 and TRBJ1-4, with TRBD1 identical over 11 bases. This CDR3 spans 14 amino acids. Unmatched junction bases numbered 7, after V lost 5 bases and J lost 11 bases. In germline, CDR1 is MNHNS, CDR2 SASEGT.

The V and J genes are TRBV28 and TRBJ2-7; D not certain. Trimming took off 3 bases at V and 1 base at J, with 4 bases between the two ends. This CDR3 comprises 12 residues. CDR1 MDHEN and CDR2 SYDVKM come from the germline V gene. The CDR3 reads CASSLGSYEQYF. The CDR3 DNA is TGTGCCAGCAGTTTGGGGTCCTACGAGCAGTACTTC.

The rearrangement links TRBV28 to TRBJ2-7, with D unclear. Per the germline V gene, CDR1 is MDHEN and CDR2 is SYDVKM. The length of the CDR3 is 11 residues. Between the trimmed V and J ends, which lost 3 bases and 4 bases, there was a span of 4 bases. CDR3 protein: CASSLRYEQYF. CDR3 nucleotide sequence: TGTGCCAGCAGTTTGAGGTACGAGCAGTACTTC. Combining the CDR3 with reference TRBV28 and TRBJ2-7 gives the whole variable domain DVKVTQSSRYLVKRTGEKVFLECVQDMDHENMFWYRQDPGLGLRLIYFSYDVKMKEKGDIPEGYSVSREKKERFSLILESASTNQTSMYLCASSLRYEQYFGPGTRLTVT.

This chain connects TRBV29-1 to TRBJ2-7; 7 bases are shared with TRBD2. The germline V gene encodes CDR1 SQVTM and CDR2 ANQGSEA. There are 12 residues in the CDR3. V trimming: 6 bases; J trimming: 7 bases; junction bases outside the gene matches: 9. CDR3 sequence reads: CSVPHARGEQYF. The CDR3 DNA reads as TGCAGCGTCCCCCACGCGCGGGGGGAGCAGTACTTC.

V gene TRBV6-4 combines with J gene TRBJ2-3; 10 nucleotides agree with TRBD1. Germline V gene sequence: CDR1 MRHNA, CDR2 SNTAGT. The CDR3 is 14 residues long. V lost 3 bases, J lost 7 bases, and 4 bases stayed unmatched. CDR3 DNA: TGTGCCAGCAGTGATTCGGACAGGGGGTATACGCAGTATTTT. This gives the protein CASSDSDRGYTQYF.

The chain uses TRBV6-6 and TRBJ1-4, with D hard to call. Germline assignment: CDR1 MNHNY and CDR2 SVGAGI (reference sequence). V was trimmed by 5 bases and J by 4 bases, leaving 8 bases between them. CDR3 size: 13 residues. The CDR3 bases are TGTGCCAGCAGTCTCAGAGATAATGAAAAACTGTTTTTT. Its protein product is CASSLRDNEKLFF.

The chain combines TRBV5-6 with TRBJ2-3; 10 nucleotides agree with TRBD2. From germline, CDR1 is SGHDT and CDR2 YYEEEE. The CDR3 has 18 amino acids. With V trimmed by 0 bases and J by 4 bases, 11 bases remained unmatched. Written as DNA, the CDR3 is TGTGCCAGCAGCTTGGTTAGCGGGAGGCCCTCCCGAGCAGATACGCAGTATTTT. It specifies CASSLVSGRPSRADTQYF.

This chain uses TRBV7-9 with TRBJ2-1; D is perhaps TRBD1 or TRBD2 (5 bases each). V lost 11 bases and J 0 bases, leaving 20 bases between the germline ends. The CDR3 is made up of 16 amino acids. Germline V CDR1 and CDR2: SEHNR, FQNEAQ (reference sequence). The DNA of the CDR3 is TGTGCCGGGGTGGGAGAGGGGTCGCACTCCTACAATGAGCAGTTCTTC. Translated: CAGVGEGSHSYNEQFF.

This clone was recorded once. V and J are TRBV10-3 and TRBJ1-1; D is undetermined. The CDR3 loop spans 14 amino acids. The V end was cut by 6 bases, the J end by 1 base, with 12 bases between. Looked up from germline, CDR1 is ENHRY and CDR2 is SYGVKD. The CDR3 nucleotides read TGTGCCATCAGCTATTCCGTGGGGAACACTGAAGCTTTCTTT. This translates into CAISYSVGNTEAFF.

The J gene is TRBJ2-1, the V gene TRBV11-2; TRBD2 matches at 9 bases. Germline V lookup: CDR1 SGHAT, CDR2 FQNNGV. J gave up 5 bases and V 1 base, and 9 bases lay outside the gene matches. The CDR3 is made up of 17 amino acids. This CDR3 is CASSLVGIAGVHNEQFF. The CDR3 bases are TGTGCCAGCAGCTTAGTGGGAATAGCGGGAGTACACAATGAGCAGTTCTTC.

V and J are TRBV19 and TRBJ1-1; no clear D. V gave up 7 bases and J gave up 2 bases, with 17 bases separating them. This CDR3 comprises 15 residues. Germline CDR1 reads LNHDA; CDR2 reads SQIVND (reference sequence). CDR3 bases: TGTGCCAGTAACAACATCGGCGCAAGAAACACTGAAGCTTTCTTT. The encoded protein is CASNNIGARNTEAFF.

The genes are TRBV5-4 and TRBJ1-2, with 9 positions matching TRBD1. V trimming: 4 bases; J trimming: 6 bases; junction bases outside the gene matches: 10. Per the germline V gene, CDR1 is SGHNT and CDR2 is YYREEE (reference sequence). This CDR3 has 15 amino acids. The CDR3 reads CASSQRPGQGNGYTF. The DNA for the CDR3 is TGTGCCAGCAGCCAGAGACCGGGACAGGGAAATGGCTACACCTTC.

The V gene is TRBV28, the J gene TRBJ2-2; no definite D call. The ends were cut back, 3 bases at V and 5 bases at J, with 7 bases in the middle. CDR3 length: 13 amino acids. Germline CDR1 MDHEN, CDR2 SYDVKM. CDR3 region: CASSLFETGELFF. CDR3 bases: TGTGCCAGCAGTTTGTTCGAGACCGGGGAGCTGTTTTTT.

This clone has more than one count but fewer than ten. This chain uses TRBV19 with TRBJ1-1; D is unresolved. Germline loops: CDR1 LNHDA, CDR2 SQIVND (reference sequence). Trimming cost V 5 bases and J 0 bases, with 7 bases left between them. This CDR3 spans 13 amino acids. The CDR3 region has the DNA TGTGCCAGTAGTCCCCAGATGAACACTGAAGCTTTCTTT. It translates to CASSPQMNTEAFF.

The genes are TRBV30 and TRBJ2-3; 9 bases line up with TRBD2. V lost 7 bases, J lost 1 base, and 9 bases stayed unmatched. CDR3 length: 15 amino acids. Germline lookup yields CDR1 GTSNPN and CDR2 SVGIG (reference sequence). DNA of the CDR3: TGTGCCTCGGCTACCTCTAGCGGGGGCACAGATACGCAGTATTTT. Amino acids: CASATSSGGTDTQYF. Variable domain in full (rest from reference TRBV30 and TRBJ2-3): SQTIHQWPATLVQPVGSPLSLECTVEGTSNPNLYWYRQAAGRGLQLLFYSVGIGQISSEVPQNLSASRPQDRQFILSSKKLLLSDSGFYLCASATSSGGTDTQYFGPGTRLTVL.

DNA of the CDR3: TGTGCCAGCAGTTACGGAAAACAGGGGACCTACGAGCAGTACTTC. Protein: CASSYGKQGTYEQYF. This sequence joins TRBV6-5 and TRBJ2-7; TRBD1 agrees at 7 bases. The germline V gene has CDR1 MNHEY and CDR2 SVGAGI. Trimming cost V 2 bases and J 2 bases; bases outside gene matches: 6. CDR3 length: 15 residues.

V gene TRBV5-6 combines with J gene TRBJ2-7, with 10 bases that match TRBD1. This CDR3 spans 14 amino acids. The junction had 8 bases not matched to a gene; V was cut back by 4 bases and J by 7 bases. CDR1 and CDR2 (germline): SGHDT, YYEEEE. CDR3 amino acids: CASSPGTGAGEQYF. The CDR3 nucleotides read TGTGCCAGCAGCCCCGGGACAGGGGCGGGGGAGCAGTACTTC. Complete variable domain (other parts from reference TRBV5-6 and TRBJ2-7): DAGVTQSPTHLIKTRGQQVTLRCSPKSGHDTVSWYQQALGQGPQFIFQYYEEEERQRGNFPDRFSGHQFPNYSSELNVNALLLGDSALYLCASSPGTGAGEQYFGPGTRLTVT.

The CDR3 nucleotides are TGTGCCAGCAGCTTAACTGGACAGCCTTATGGCTACACCTTC. This encodes CASSLTGQPYGYTF. The J gene is TRBJ1-2, the V gene TRBV11-2; TRBD1 is a possible D gene (6 bases). The CDR3 has 14 amino acids. The germline V gene encodes CDR1 SGHAT and CDR2 FQNNGV. V was trimmed by 2 bases and J by 5 bases, leaving 12 bases between them.

CDR3 nucleotides: TGCGCCAGCGGGACAGACAATCAGCCCCAGCATTTT. It is translated as CASGTDNQPQHF. This chain joins TRBV10-2 and TRBJ1-5; 7 positions agree with TRBD1. CDR1 is WSHSY, CDR2 SAAADI, per germline. The J segment lost 3 bases and the V segment lost 8 bases, leaving 1 base of the junction unmatched. The CDR3 contains 12 residues.

The chain links TRBV13 to TRBJ2-2; D perhaps matches TRBD1 (5 bases). V gave up 4 bases and J gave up 3 bases, with 18 bases separating them. Germline V lookup: CDR1 PRHDT, CDR2 FYEKMQ (reference sequence). The CDR3 length is 17 residues. CDR3 protein: CASSSRQGSTDTGELFF. The CDR3 coding sequence is TGTGCCAGCAGCTCGAGGCAGGGTTCGACGGACACCGGGGAGCTGTTTTTT.